This T cell receptor (beta chain) was documented in a study of shared T cell receptors in the human thymus. Measured with immunoSEQ multiplex PCR; TCRdb has only the in-frame clones, and not every one. In the table there are 640,000 or so clones, roughly 86% of which are singletons. Trimming at V came to 2 bases and at J to 8 bases, leaving 9 bases not matched to a gene. Germline CDR1 is SGHDN and CDR2 is FVKESK. This CDR3 contains 16 residues. These data were also reused for a study on human thymus T cells. That study adds: Thymic as well as blood repertoires seemed to favor certain V and J genes unevenly.

The chain employs TRBV14 and TRBJ2-1; 10 bases match TRBD2. The sequenced sample was thymocytes. The sequence was collected from a boy younger than two with a congenital heart defect. The CDR3 loop is CASSQPTGLAIYEQFF. The CDR3 nucleotides are TGTGCCAGCAGCCAACCCACGGGACTAGCGATCTATGAGCAGTTCTTC. The whole variable domain, filled in from reference TRBV14 and TRBJ2-1, reads EAGVTQFPSHSVIEKGQTVTLRCDPISGHDNLYWYRRVMGKEIKFLLHFVKESKQDESGMPNNRFLAERTGGTYSTLKVQPAELEDSGVYFCASSQPTGLAIYEQFFGPGTRLTVL.